These 16 T cell receptor beta chains share one sample of origin, sequenced in a study of regulatory T cells in long-lasting Graves disease. The sample's time point: newly diagnosed GD, antithyroid drugs for less than 3 months. There was RNA extracted from PBMCs, and the TCR library was made from it. iRepertoire HTBI primers and Arm-PCR of CDR3 regions built TCR beta libraries. Each CDR3 protein is one row after TCRdb ran MiXCR on the multiplex PCR reads. Among 400,000 to 500,000 distinct CDR3 sequences, over 15% were seen once, and the ten largest hold about 11%. These data were also reused for a study on T cells in Graves' hyperthyroidism and ophthalmopathy.

Specimen: peripheral blood mononuclear cells (PBMCs), collected at new diagnosis, from a patient treated with antithyroid drugs. These receptors originate from a woman in her 30s with Graves disease.

The genes are TRBV10-3 and TRBJ2-3, with 8 bases that match TRBD1. V was pared by 5 bases and J by 0 bases, with 1 base of the junction left unmatched. This CDR3 spans 14 amino acids. Germline V lookup: CDR1 ENHRY, CDR2 SYGVKD. The CDR3 here is CAISWTGSTDTQYF. Here the CDR3 DNA reads TGTGCCATCAGTTGGACAGGGAGCACAGATACGCAGTATTTT.

This clonotype was recorded many times. This rearrangement joins TRBV29-1 to TRBJ2-7, with D perhaps TRBD1 (5 bases). This CDR3 is 13 amino acids long. Looked up from germline, CDR1 is SQVTM and CDR2 is ANQGSEA. The V gene lost 5 bases and the J gene lost 4 bases, with 15 bases spanning the gap. The CDR3 nucleotides are TGCAGCGTTTTTGAGACAGTCGCTTACGAGCAGTACTTC. This translates into CSVFETVAYEQYF.

The sample holds a few counts of this clonotype. The V and J genes are TRBV5-8 and TRBJ2-5, with TRBD2 matching 14 bases. Germline-derived CDR1 and CDR2 are SGHTS and YDEGEE. Trimming took 1 base from V and 5 from J; bases not matched to a gene: 10. The CDR3 totals 18 residues. As DNA, the CDR3 is TGTGCCAGCAGCTTGCCTGGACTAGCGGGAGGTTATGGGGAGACCCAGTACTTC. It is translated as CASSLPGLAGGYGETQYF.

In regard to this clonotype: It is likely a read error, because the conserved phenylalanine at the end of the CDR3 is missing. This chain links TRBV28 with TRBJ2-1; possible D gene TRBD2, 6 bases. V lost 6 bases and J 8 bases, leaving 20 bases between the germline ends. Germline V gene data show CDR1 as MDHEN and CDR2 as SYDVKM. The CDR3 contains 15 residues. CDR3 DNA: TGTGCCAGCAGCTCCTCGGGAGTCGGGATCCATGAGCAGTTCCTC. Protein: CASSSSGVGIHEQFL.

This clonotype was counted many times. The rearrangement uses TRBV18 and TRBJ1-6; the match to TRBD1 covers 7 bases. V trimming: 6 bases; J trimming: 2 bases; junction bases outside the gene matches: 7. The CDR3 spans 16 residues. In germline, CDR1 is KGHSH, CDR2 LQKENI. The CDR3 protein is CASSDRTGAYNSPLHF. DNA for the CDR3: TGTGCCAGCTCGGACAGAACAGGGGCCTATAATTCACCCCTCCACTTT.

This clonotype was found a few times. The rearrangement links TRBV20-1 to TRBJ1-1; 7 positions match TRBD1. The trim removed 3 bases at V and 0 bases at J, leaving 4 bases unmatched. Germline lookup yields CDR1 DFQATT and CDR2 SNEGSKA (reference sequence). The CDR3 totals 14 residues. The DNA for the CDR3 is TGCAGTGCTAGGACAGGGTACATGAACACTGAAGCTTTCTTT. Translating gives CSARTGYMNTEAFF.

This clonotype was found many times. The chain uses TRBV20-1 and TRBJ1-1; D is perhaps TRBD1 (6 bases). The germline V gene encodes CDR1 DFQATT and CDR2 SNEGSKA (reference sequence). This CDR3 contains 13 residues. Trimming cost V 5 bases and J 10 bases, with 20 bases left between them. CDR3 sequence: CSAALGGGVIAFF. The CDR3 nucleotides are TGCAGTGCTGCCCTGGGAGGGGGGGTGATAGCTTTCTTT.

The chain is built from TRBV5-1 and TRBJ2-5, with D tentatively TRBD2 (6 bases). The CDR3 loop spans 15 amino acids. V was trimmed by 0 bases and J by 4 bases, leaving 13 bases between them. Germline loops: CDR1 SGHRS, CDR2 YFSETQ. The CDR3 bases are TGCGCCAGCAGCTTGGAGGCGGGAAGGGTAGAGACCCAGTACTTC. Its protein is CASSLEAGRVETQYF.

This clonotype was observed at least ten times. V and J are TRBV6-1 and TRBJ2-5, with TRBD1 as a possible D gene (6 bases). V lost 6 bases to trimming and J lost 0 bases, with 11 bases between them. The CDR3 extends over 14 amino acids. Germline V gives CDR1 MNHNS, CDR2 SASEGT. The CDR3 protein is CASRGTTYQETQYF. In DNA, the CDR3 is TGTGCCAGCAGGGGGACAACGTACCAAGAGACCCAGTACTTC.

The genes are TRBV14 and TRBJ2-4; TRBD1 might be the D (5 bases). The CDR3 runs to 16 residues. V lost 5 bases, J lost 0 bases, and 14 bases lay in between. Per the germline V gene, CDR1 is SGHDN and CDR2 is FVKESK. CDR3 sequence (DNA): TGTGCCAGCAGCGGAGAGACAGAACTAGCCAAAAACATTCAGTACTTC. Translating it yields CASSGETELAKNIQYF.

This clonotype was picked up many times. The chain uses TRBV11-2 and TRBJ1-5, with D uncertain. V gave up 3 bases and J gave up 0 bases, with 9 bases separating them. Germline CDR1 is SGHAT and CDR2 is FQNNGV. This CDR3 contains 15 residues. The CDR3 loop is CASSLQPYSNQPQHF. The CDR3 nucleotides read TGTGCCAGCAGCTTGCAGCCGTATAGCAATCAGCCCCAGCATTTT.

The gene calls are TRBV12-3 or TRBV12-4 and TRBJ1-3; 8 nucleotides line up with TRBD1. The CDR3 sequence is 15 residues long. V lost 3 bases and J lost 3; bases outside the gene matches: 4. The CDR3 protein is CASSFTGGGGNTIYF. Here the CDR3 DNA reads TGTGCCAGCAGTTTTACAGGGGGAGGTGGAAACACCATATATTTT.

At least ten counts were recorded for this clonotype. This chain uses TRBV7-8 with TRBJ2-7; 7 bases line up with TRBD2. The J segment lost 6 bases and the V segment lost 7 bases, leaving 12 bases of the junction unmatched. The CDR3 covers 14 residues. CDR1 and CDR2 (germline): SGHVS, FQNEAQ. CDR3 bases: TGTGCCAGCATTCCGGGCGGGAGAGTCATCGAGCAGTACTTC. It encodes CASIPGGRVIEQYF.

This clonotype was found a few times. The chain carries TRBV12-3 or TRBV12-4 and TRBJ2-5; a possible D gene is TRBD2 (6 bases). There are 13 residues in the CDR3. Trimming left V 3 bases short and J 7 bases short, with 12 bases between. The CDR3 nucleotides are TGTGCCAGCAGTTTGTTGGAGGGCGCGACCCAGTACTTC. Amino acids: CASSLLEGATQYF.

This clonotype came up a few times. CDR3 region: CASSFAEYTEAFF. Here the CDR3 DNA reads TGCGCCAGCAGCTTTGCGGAGTATACAGAAGCTTTCTTT. This chain connects TRBV5-1 to TRBJ1-1; D remains ambiguous. The CDR3 length is 13 residues. Trimming cost V 2 bases and J 8 bases, with 13 bases left between them. Germline assignment: CDR1 SGHRS and CDR2 YFSETQ.

The rearrangement joins TRBV9 to TRBJ2-1; D might be TRBD2 (5 bases). Deletions cut 4 bases from V and 6 bases from J, with 17 bases between. There are 15 residues in the CDR3. Germline V gives CDR1 SGDLS, CDR2 YYNGEE. In DNA, the CDR3 is TGTGCCAGCAGCCCCGCCGGGAATTATGGCAATGAGCAGTTCTTC. It specifies CASSPAGNYGNEQFF. The whole variable domain, filled in from reference TRBV9 and TRBJ2-1, reads DSGVTQTPKHLITATGQRVTLRCSPRSGDLSVYWYQQSLDQGLQFLIQYYNGEERAKGNILERFSAQQFPDLHSELNLSSLELGDSALYFCASSPAGNYGNEQFFGPGTRLTVL.